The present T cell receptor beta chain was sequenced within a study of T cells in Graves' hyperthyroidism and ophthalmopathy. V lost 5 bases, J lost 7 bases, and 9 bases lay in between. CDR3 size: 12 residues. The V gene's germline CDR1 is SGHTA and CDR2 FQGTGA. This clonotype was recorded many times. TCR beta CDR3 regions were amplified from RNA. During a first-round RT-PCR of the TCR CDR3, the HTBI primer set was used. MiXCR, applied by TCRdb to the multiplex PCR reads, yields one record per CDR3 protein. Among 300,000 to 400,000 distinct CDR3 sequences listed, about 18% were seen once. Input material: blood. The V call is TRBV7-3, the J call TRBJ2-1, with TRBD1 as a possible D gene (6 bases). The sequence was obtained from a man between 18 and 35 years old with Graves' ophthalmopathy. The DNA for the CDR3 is TGTGCCAGCAGCCACGACAGGAATGAGCAGTTCTTC. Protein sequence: CASSHDRNEQFF. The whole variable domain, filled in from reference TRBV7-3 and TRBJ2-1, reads GAGVSQTPSNKVTEKGKYVELRCDPISGHTALYWYRQSLGQGPEFLIYFQGTGAADDSGLPNDRFFAVRPEGSVSTLKIQRTERGDSAVYLCASSHDRNEQFFGPGTRLTVL.